This T cell receptor (beta chain) derives from a study of patients and donors after allogeneic stem cell transplantation. TCRdb re-called the RT-PCR reads with MiXCR, one entry per CDR3 protein. The sample holds hundreds of thousands of distinct CDR3 sequences, 16% seen once. The source material was blood, either unsorted or a sorted T cell fraction (not recorded which). The receptor comes from a human donor who was either an allogeneic HSCT recipient or a stem cell or donor lymphocyte infusion donor (not recorded which). It is not recorded whose cells these are; they may come from a transplant donor.

CDR3 protein: CSASHGDSYNEQFF. CDR3 nucleotides: TGCAGTGCTAGTCACGGGGACTCCTACAATGAGCAGTTCTTC. The chain has TRBV20-1 and TRBJ2-1; TRBD2 is a possible D gene (5 bases). The CDR3 extends over 14 amino acids. Germline CDR1 reads DFQATT; CDR2 reads SNEGSKA (reference sequence). Between the trimmed V and J ends, which lost 3 bases and 0 bases, there was a span of 9 bases.